This note documents a single TCR beta chain sequence. Antigen: not known. The entirety of the isolated RNA underwent reverse transcription, so expressed TCRB transcripts were sequenced. Clones were sequenced by immunoSEQ multiplex PCR, and TCRdb holds only the in-frame ones, with some missing. The data contain 230,000 or so clones, roughly 17% of them singletons. The entry originates in a study of beta chain features in type 1 diabetes. Overall study: All samples yielded over 95,000,000 examined sorted cells. Regarding the study as a whole: More deletions and fewer insertions at VDJ junctions were seen in type 1 diabetes patients. All four CD4+ subsets from Type 1 diabetes patients carried moderately but significantly shorter TCRB CDR3s.

V lost 4 bases, J lost 0 bases, and 9 bases lay in between. Germline V lookup: CDR1 SGHDN, CDR2 FVKESK. CDR3 length: 15 amino acids. The clonotype comes from a man aged 25 to 45 with type 1 diabetes. The V gene is TRBV14, the J gene TRBJ2-2; D ambiguous. Sequencing was carried out using naive CD4+ T cells from blood. This CDR3 reads CASSLRAANTGELFF. CDR3 bases: TGTGCCAGCAGCCTACGGGCAGCGAACACCGGGGAGCTGTTTTTT.